One sample yielded the 27 T cell receptor beta chains listed below, sequenced in a study of blood T cells in healthy people across ages. With a J-beta primer mix and a sample-barcoded 5' primer, a second PCR ran about 7 to 12 cycles. TCRdb reprocessed the 5' RACE reads via MiXCR and lists one record per CDR3 protein. The table records 1.8 million or so distinct CDR3 sequences, approximately 40% of them present only once. The sequenced material came from blood. These receptors originate from a human donor in good health.

This clonotype was detected a few times. CDR3 in amino acids: CATSRDAGSYGYTF. CDR3 nucleotides: TGTGCCACCAGCAGAGATGCAGGATCCTATGGCTACACCTTC. The chain uses TRBV15 and TRBJ1-2, with D unclear. The CDR3 runs to 14 residues. V was clipped by 0 bases and J by 4 bases, with 9 bases between them. Germline-derived CDR1 and CDR2 are LNHNV and YYDKDF (reference sequence).

Points on this clonotype: The junction departs from the called germline gene at one end, perhaps through a read error. This sequence joins TRBV6-6 and TRBJ2-5, with 7 positions matching TRBD1. Per the germline V gene, CDR1 is MNHNY and CDR2 is SVGAGI (reference sequence). The CDR3 contains 14 residues. In DNA, the CDR3 is TGTGCCGGCAGCTGGACAGGTCAGGAGGAGACCCAGTACTTC. Its translation is CAGSWTGQEETQYF.

The chain links TRBV7-2 to TRBJ2-7; D may be TRBD1 (5 bases). The J call may be wrong; the DNA end is better matched by TRBJ2-4. The germline CDR1 and CDR2 sequences are SGHTA and FQGNSA. CDR3 length equals 15 residues. CDR3 DNA sequence: TGTGCCAGCACCACACAAACAGGAGCCAAAAACATTCAGTACTTC. Translating it yields CASTTQTGAKNIQYF.

This clonotype was detected only a few times. This chain connects TRBV5-1 to TRBJ2-2; no firm D call. This CDR3 contains 17 residues. Trimming shortened V by 2 bases and J by 0 bases, and 14 bases separated the two germline ends. From germline, CDR1 is SGHRS and CDR2 YFSETQ. The CDR3 protein is CASSFGAGSANTGELFF. For the CDR3, the DNA is TGCGCCAGCAGCTTTGGAGCCGGGTCTGCGAACACCGGGGAGCTGTTTTTT.

The chain has TRBV25-1 and TRBJ2-7; D ambiguous. Trimming cost V 7 bases and J 0 bases, with 13 bases left between them. This CDR3 has 14 amino acids. Germline CDR1 is MGHDK and CDR2 is SYGVNS. For the CDR3, the DNA is TGTGCCAGCAAAGGCGGTGGAAGCTCCTACGAGCAGTACTTC. Translating gives CASKGGGSSYEQYF.

V and J are TRBV7-2 and TRBJ2-7; 7 nucleotides match TRBD2. The J call may not be correct, given that the DNA end is closer to TRBJ2-5. Germline CDR1 reads SGHTA; CDR2 reads FQGNSA. This CDR3 has 15 residues. As DNA, the CDR3 is TGTGCCAGCAGCTGCGGGAGCGGGATCCCAGGGACCCAGTACTTC. It yields the protein CASSCGSGIPGTQYF.

The chain has TRBV12-3 or TRBV12-4 and TRBJ1-1; tentatively, D is TRBD1 (6 bases). CDR3 length: 14 amino acids. The V end lost 4 bases, the J end lost 3 bases, and 12 bases lay between the germline ends. Written as DNA, the CDR3 is TGTGCCAGCAGTTCCCAGGGACATTACACTGAAGCTTTCTTT. This gives the protein CASSSQGHYTEAFF.

The rearrangement joins TRBV20-1 to TRBJ2-4; a weak D match, TRBD1 (7 bases). The CDR3 covers 15 residues. CDR1 DFQATT and CDR2 SNEGSKA come from the germline V gene (reference sequence). Trimming stripped 3 bases from V and 5 bases from J, with 17 bases between. In DNA form, the CDR3 reads TGCAGTGCTAGGAAGGGGGGTAGGGGGCAAAACATTCAGTACTTC. Translated, it gives CSARKGGRGQNIQYF.

This clonotype has more than one count but fewer than ten. The chain carries TRBV5-4 and TRBJ2-3; 7 bases are shared with TRBD1. The CDR3 runs to 16 residues. Germline CDR1 SGHNT, CDR2 YYREEE (reference sequence). Losses at the gene ends were 3 bases for V and 0 bases for J; bases not matched to a gene: 7. The CDR3 sequence: CASSSGKDRSTDTQYF. The CDR3 DNA follows: TGTGCCAGCAGCTCGGGGAAGGACAGGAGCACAGATACGCAGTATTTT.

The CDR3 here is CASSLTGLNSGNTIYF. DNA of the CDR3: TGTGCCAGCAGCTTGACAGGTCTCAACTCTGGAAACACCATATATTTT. The chain joins TRBV5-5 to TRBJ1-3, with TRBD1 as a possible D gene (5 bases). V shed 1 base and J shed 0 bases, with 11 bases lying between them. Germline lookup yields CDR1 SGHKS and CDR2 YYEKEE (reference sequence). This CDR3 comprises 16 residues.

This CDR3 is CATSYRGTGANEQFF. In DNA form, the CDR3 reads TGTGCCACCAGCTACAGGGGCACTGGAGCAAATGAGCAGTTCTTC. The V and J genes are TRBV24-1 and TRBJ2-1; 7 bases line up with TRBD1. V dropped 7 bases and J dropped 7; count of bases not matched to a gene: 12. The CDR3 consists of 15 residues. Per the germline V gene, CDR1 is KGHDR and CDR2 is SFDVKD.

The rearrangement joins TRBV18 to TRBJ2-1, with 10 bases fitting TRBD1. Germline V gene sequence: CDR1 KGHSH, CDR2 LQKENI. V lost 4 bases, J lost 9 bases, and 12 bases stayed unmatched. CDR3 length: 16 residues. This chain's CDR3 is CASSQTGGRVAGEQFF. DNA for the CDR3: TGTGCCAGCTCACAGACAGGGGGCCGGGTCGCGGGTGAGCAGTTCTTC. Looking up the rest from reference TRBV18 and TRBJ2-1 gives the full variable domain: NAGVMQNPRHLVRRRGQEARLRCSPMKGHSHVYWYRQLPEEGLKFMVYLQKENIIDESGMPKERFSAEFPKEGPSILRIQQVVRGDSAAYFCASSQTGGRVAGEQFFGPGTRLTVL.

The genes are TRBV12-3 or TRBV12-4 and TRBJ2-7, with TRBD2 identical over 7 bases. CDR3 length: 14 residues. After removal of 1 base from V and 3 bases from J, the junction contained 3 bases not matched to a gene. CDR3 protein: CASSLGTRGYEQYF. As DNA, the CDR3 is TGTGCCAGCAGTTTAGGGACTAGGGGCTACGAGCAGTACTTC.

This clonotype showed up just a few times. The chain couples TRBV5-1 to TRBJ2-3, with D possibly TRBD2 on 6 matching bases. Per the germline V gene, CDR1 is SGHRS and CDR2 is YFSETQ. The CDR3 extends over 15 amino acids. Between the trimmed V and J ends, which lost 2 bases and 3 bases, there was a span of 13 bases. The CDR3: CASSLSGYWTDTQYF. CDR3 coding DNA: TGCGCCAGCAGCTTAAGCGGGTATTGGACAGATACGCAGTATTTT.

As concerns this clonotype: A read error may produce the germline difference seen at one junction end. CDR3 nucleotide sequence: TGTGCCAGCAGTGACCTCTCCAACAATGAGCAGTTCTTC. This translates into CASSDLSNNEQFF. This rearrangement joins TRBV6-4 to TRBJ2-1; D not certain. The CDR3 runs 13 residues. Germline CDR1 reads MRHNA; CDR2 reads SNTAGT.

Notes on this clonotype: The conserved final phenylalanine or tryptophan is absent from the CDR3, which likely points to a read error. The rearrangement links TRBV5-1 to TRBJ2-1; the D is unclear. The CDR3 has 15 residues. Germline loops: CDR1 SGHRS, CDR2 YFSETQ. V shed 0 bases and J shed 8 bases, with 15 bases lying between them. The CDR3 sequence is CASSLARPGFDEQFV. The DNA for the CDR3 is TGCGCCAGCAGCTTGGCCAGGCCAGGCTTCGATGAGCAGTTCGTC.

CDR3 loop: CAISKIRDSNYGYTF. CDR3 nucleotides: TGTGCCATCAGTAAAATCCGGGACAGTAACTATGGCTACACCTTC. This rearrangement joins TRBV10-3 to TRBJ1-2, with 7 nucleotides matching TRBD1. Unmatched junction bases numbered 7, after V lost 5 bases and J lost 1 base. The V gene's germline CDR1 is ENHRY and CDR2 SYGVKD. This CDR3 region has 15 residues.

The J gene is TRBJ2-3, the V gene TRBV29-1; possibly TRBD2 for D (6 bases). Per germline, CDR1 SQVTM and CDR2 ANQGSEA. The V end lost 2 bases, the J end lost 2 bases, and 17 bases lay between the germline ends. CDR3 length equals 16 residues. CDR3 amino acids: CSVERARGGYTDTQYF. The CDR3, as DNA: TGCAGCGTTGAACGGGCGCGTGGAGGGTACACAGATACGCAGTATTTT.

This clonotype was observed a few times. The chain is built from TRBV6-6 and TRBJ1-2; no reliable D call. V lost 0 bases to trimming and J lost 8 bases, with 13 bases between them. Germline CDR1 MNHNY, CDR2 SVGAGI (reference sequence). This CDR3 contains 14 residues. The CDR3 loop reads CASSYSISLGGYTF. DNA of the CDR3: TGTGCCAGCAGTTACTCGATCTCCTTGGGGGGCTACACCTTC.

About this clonotype: A junction boundary mismatches the germline segment, possibly from a read error. The chain carries TRBV29-1 and TRBJ2-6, with D possibly matching TRBD1 (5 bases). The V gene's germline CDR1 is SQVTM and CDR2 ANQGSEA. This CDR3 contains 14 residues. CDR3 region: CSVGGHSGANGLTF. The CDR3 DNA sequence: TGCAGCGTTGGAGGACACTCTGGGGCCAACGGCCTGACTTTC.

With regard to this clonotype: Since a much larger clone is just one base distant, this may be a read error. The chain is built from TRBV5-1 and TRBJ2-6, with D possibly being TRBD1 (6 bases). This CDR3 comprises 17 residues. CDR1 is SGHRS and CDR2 is YFSETQ in the germline V gene. CDR3 in amino acids: CASNPHQGSSGANVRTF. In DNA, the CDR3 is TGCGCCAGCAACCCCCACCAGGGGTCCTCTGGGGCCAACGTCCGGACTTTC.

The gene calls are TRBV5-1 and TRBJ2-1, with a weak D call TRBD2 (5 bases). Between the trimmed V and J ends, which lost 0 bases and 5 bases, there was a span of 12 bases. From germline, CDR1 is SGHRS and CDR2 YFSETQ. CDR3 length: 15 amino acids. Written as DNA, the CDR3 is TGCGCCAGCAGCTTGGCCGGACTGCCTAACAATGAGCAGTTCTTC. It encodes CASSLAGLPNNEQFF.

The chain's CDR3 is CASSSREYEQYF. DNA for the CDR3: TGTGCCAGCAGTTCACGTGAATACGAGCAGTACTTC. This rearrangement joins TRBV6-2 or TRBV6-3 to TRBJ2-4; no clear D. The last part of the DNA fits TRBJ2-7 better; the J call may be wrong. CDR1 MNHEY and CDR2 SVGEGT come from the germline V gene. The CDR3 sequence is 12 residues long.

Concerning this clonotype: One end of the junction does not line up with germline, which may come from a read error. The chain is built from TRBV7-2 and TRBJ1-4; D uncertain. Germline V gene lookup returns CDR1 SGHTA and CDR2 FQGNSA. The CDR3 totals 14 residues. The CDR3 protein is CASSSTASNVKLFF. As DNA, the CDR3 is TGTGCCAGCAGCTCGACGGCAAGTAATGTAAAACTGTTTTTT.

A note on this clonotype: The junction shows a germline mismatch at one end, possibly a read error. This chain uses TRBV27 with TRBJ2-1, with 7 bases identical to TRBD2. Germline loops: CDR1 MNHEY, CDR2 SMNVEV (reference sequence). The CDR3 is made up of 15 amino acids. The CDR3 nucleotides are TGTGCCAGCAGTTTCCTGGGACTACCCAACAATGGGCAGTTCTTC. It is translated as CASSFLGLPNNGQFF.

This rearrangement joins TRBV7-9 to TRBJ2-7; weak D call: TRBD1 (5 bases). V was clipped by 1 base and J by 6 bases, with 16 bases between them. From germline, CDR1 is SEHNR and CDR2 FQNEAQ (reference sequence). This CDR3 has 15 residues. The CDR3 loop reads CASSLVGAAGLEQYF. The CDR3 nucleotides are TGTGCCAGCAGCTTAGTAGGGGCGGCAGGCCTCGAGCAGTACTTC. Full variable domain (rest looked up from reference TRBV7-9 and TRBJ2-7): DTGVSQNPRHKITKRGQNVTFRCDPISEHNRLYWYRQTLGQGPEFLTYFQNEAQLEKSRLLSDRFSAERPKGSFSTLEIQRTEQGDSAMYLCASSLVGAAGLEQYFGPGTRLTVT.

On this clonotype: A read error may be the cause here, since a much bigger clone is one base away. The chain has TRBV12-3 or TRBV12-4 and TRBJ2-4, with D maybe TRBD1 (5 bases). There are 15 residues in the CDR3. The DNA for the CDR3 is TGTGCCAGCAGTGCCCCCTGGGGCTACAAAGACATTCAGTACTTC. This codes for CASSAPWGYKDIQYF.